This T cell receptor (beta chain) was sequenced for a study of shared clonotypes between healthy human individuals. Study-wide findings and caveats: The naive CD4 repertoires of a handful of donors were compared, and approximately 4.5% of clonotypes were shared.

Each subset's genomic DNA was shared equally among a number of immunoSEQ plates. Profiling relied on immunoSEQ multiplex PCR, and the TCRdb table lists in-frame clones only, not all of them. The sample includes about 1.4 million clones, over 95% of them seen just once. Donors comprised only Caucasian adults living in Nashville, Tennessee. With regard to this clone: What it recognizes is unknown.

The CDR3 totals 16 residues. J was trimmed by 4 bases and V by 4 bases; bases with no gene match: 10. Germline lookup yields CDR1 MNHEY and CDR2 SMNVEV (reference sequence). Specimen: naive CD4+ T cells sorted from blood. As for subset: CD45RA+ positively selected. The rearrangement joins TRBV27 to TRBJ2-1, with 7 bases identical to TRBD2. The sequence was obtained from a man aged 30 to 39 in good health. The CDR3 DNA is TGTGCCAGCAGTTCACTGAGGGGCGGGAGTTACAATGAGCAGTTCTTC. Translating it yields CASSSLRGGSYNEQFF.